This record covers a single T cell receptor (beta chain). Its antigen is still unknown. An end of the junction does not agree with germline; a read error may underlie this. The second PCR ran roughly 6 to 11 cycles with a sample-barcoded 5' primer and J-beta primers. TCRdb ran MiXCR on the 5' RACE reads and lists one entry per CDR3 protein. The data contain some 930,000 distinct CDR3 sequences, 29% of them seen just once; the ten biggest clones take up about a tenth. The CDR3 sequence is 13 residues long. Germline V gene data show CDR1 as SQVTM and CDR2 as ANQGSEA. The data derive from a study of blood T cells in healthy people across ages. Overall study findings and caveats: Per million T cells, the diversity of TCR beta decreased roughly linearly as age advanced.

This sample also appeared in a second study, on T cells of mothers and their children.

The rearrangement joins TRBV29-1 to TRBJ2-2; D perhaps matches TRBD2 (6 bases). This sequence originates from a woman in her thirties or forties in good health. Sequenced material: blood. The CDR3 sequence is CSVRSSGLRERFF. The CDR3 bases are TGCAGCGTCCGATCCTCAGGGTTACGGGAGCGGTTTTTT.